The 11 T cell receptor beta chains reported below all come from one sample, sequenced in a study of blood T cell repertoires in COVID-19. Using immunoSEQ multiplex PCR, the repertoire was profiled, and TCRdb retains in-frame clones only, with some absent. The sample carries roughly 400,000 clones, roughly 89% recorded once. Sequencing was performed on PBMCs or T cells enriched from blood (not recorded which). The source of these receptors is a woman aged 50 to 65 who had recovered from COVID-19.

V and J are TRBV2 and TRBJ1-1; 7 bases are a match to TRBD1. J lost 5 bases, V lost 6 bases, and 9 bases had no gene match. The length of the CDR3 is 14 residues. Germline CDR1 reads SNHLY; CDR2 reads FYNNEI. The CDR3 spells CASRTEQGGTEAFF. CDR3 nucleotide sequence: TGTGCCAGCAGAACGGAGCAGGGGGGTACTGAAGCTTTCTTT.

The rearrangement links TRBV7-9 to TRBJ2-1, with a possible D match to TRBD1 (6 bases). Trimming removed 0 bases from V and 7 bases from J, with 10 bases in between. The CDR3 is 14 amino acids. Looked up from germline, CDR1 is SEHNR and CDR2 is FQNEAQ (reference sequence). CDR3 in DNA: TGTGCCAGCAGCTTAGCGCCGGGACAAAATGAGCAGTTCTTC. Protein sequence: CASSLAPGQNEQFF. The whole variable domain, filled in from reference TRBV7-9 and TRBJ2-1, reads DTGVSQNPRHKITKRGQNVTFRCDPISEHNRLYWYRQTLGQGPEFLTYFQNEAQLEKSRLLSDRFSAERPKGSFSTLEIQRTEQGDSAMYLCASSLAPGQNEQFFGPGTRLTVL.

The J gene is TRBJ2-3, the V gene TRBV29-1; D is possibly TRBD1 (6 bases). V was cut by 4 bases and J by 6 bases, with 14 bases left in between. The germline CDR1 and CDR2 sequences are SQVTM and ANQGSEA. The CDR3 extends over 13 amino acids. For the CDR3, the DNA is TGCAGCGTTGCGTGGGGGCAGGGGGATACGCAGTATTTT. Protein product: CSVAWGQGDTQYF.

CDR3 region: CASSRDRDQAFF. The CDR3, as DNA: TGTGCCAGCAGCCGGGACAGGGACCAAGCTTTCTTT. The V and J genes are TRBV7-9 and TRBJ1-1; 9 nucleotides line up with TRBD1. V was clipped by 5 bases and J by 9 bases; unmatched bases: 4. The germline gives CDR1 SEHNR, CDR2 FQNEAQ (reference sequence). This CDR3 comprises 12 residues.

V is TRBV12-1 and J is TRBJ1-1. TRBV12-1 is reported as a pseudogene. The CDR3 loop spans 12 amino acids. CDR3 DNA: TGTGCCAGCAGCGCCCGGGACACTGAAGCTTTCTTT. Protein sequence: CASSARDTEAFF.

The sample holds one count of this clone. The chain employs TRBV19 and TRBJ1-5; perhaps TRBD1 as D (5 bases). V lost 4 bases and J lost 5, with 12 bases in between. The CDR3 has 14 residues. Germline V gives CDR1 LNHDA, CDR2 SQIVND (reference sequence). The CDR3 spells CASSTGGYDQPQHF. Written as DNA, the CDR3 is TGTGCCAGTAGTACGGGGGGTTATGATCAGCCCCAGCATTTT.

This chain links TRBV19 with TRBJ1-5; 12 bases align to TRBD1. Trimming cost V 8 bases and J 5 bases; bases outside gene matches: 7. The germline V gene encodes CDR1 LNHDA and CDR2 SQIVND (reference sequence). The CDR3 loop spans 15 amino acids. This CDR3 reads CASVGTGGEHQPQHF. The CDR3 nucleotides are TGTGCCAGTGTAGGGACAGGGGGCGAGCATCAGCCCCAGCATTTT.

The chain carries TRBV28 and TRBJ1-1; 8 nucleotides line up with TRBD1. CDR1 is MDHEN, CDR2 SYDVKM, per germline. The CDR3 is 18 residues long. V was clipped by 2 bases and J by 3 bases; unmatched bases: 14. CDR3 coding DNA: TGTGCCAGCAGTTTAAGTAGGCCAGGGGGCTCAATCTACACTGAAGCTTTCTTT. Protein product: CASSLSRPGGSIYTEAFF.

The CDR3 DNA is TGTGCCAGCAGCACCAGCACAGGGTTTGCAAACACCATATATTTT. Translation gives CASSTSTGFANTIYF. The chain employs TRBV7-9 and TRBJ1-3; D is perhaps TRBD1 (6 bases). The germline gives CDR1 SEHNR, CDR2 FQNEAQ (reference sequence). V lost 5 bases to trimming and J lost 6 bases, with 17 bases between them. The CDR3 has 15 residues.

The chain employs TRBV5-1 and TRBJ1-2; D perhaps matches TRBD1 (6 bases). Trimming took off 4 bases at V and 4 bases at J, with 11 bases between the two ends. This CDR3 has 13 amino acids. CDR1 SGHRS and CDR2 YFSETQ come from the germline V gene. CDR3 sequence reads: CASSVDRIYGYTF. The DNA of the CDR3 is TGCGCCAGCAGCGTGGACAGAATCTATGGCTACACCTTC.

In this sample, this clone turned up once. The rearrangement links TRBV7-2 to TRBJ2-1; 10 nucleotides match TRBD2. This CDR3 is 15 amino acids long. Trimming cost V 1 base and J 4 bases; bases outside gene matches: 1. Germline V CDR1 and CDR2: SGHTA, FQGNSA. CDR3: CASSLEAGGYNEQFF. The CDR3 DNA follows: TGTGCCAGCAGCTTAGAAGCGGGGGGGTACAATGAGCAGTTCTTC.